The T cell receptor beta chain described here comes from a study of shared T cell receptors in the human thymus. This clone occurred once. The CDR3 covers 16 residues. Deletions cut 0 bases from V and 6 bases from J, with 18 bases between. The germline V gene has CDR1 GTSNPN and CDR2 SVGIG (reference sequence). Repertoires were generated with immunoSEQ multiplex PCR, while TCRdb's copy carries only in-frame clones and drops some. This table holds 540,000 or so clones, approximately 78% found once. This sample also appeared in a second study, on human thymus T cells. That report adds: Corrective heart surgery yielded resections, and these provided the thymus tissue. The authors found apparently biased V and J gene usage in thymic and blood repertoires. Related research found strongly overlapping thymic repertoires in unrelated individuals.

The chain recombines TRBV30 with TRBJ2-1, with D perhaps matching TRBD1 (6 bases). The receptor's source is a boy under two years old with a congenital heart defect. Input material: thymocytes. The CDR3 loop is CAWSVPGQLDINEQFF. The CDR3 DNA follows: TGTGCCTGGAGTGTACCAGGACAGTTAGATATCAATGAGCAGTTCTTC. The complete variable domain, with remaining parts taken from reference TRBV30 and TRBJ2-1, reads SQTIHQWPATLVQPVGSPLSLECTVEGTSNPNLYWYRQAAGRGLQLLFYSVGIGQISSEVPQNLSASRPQDRQFILSSKKLLLSDSGFYLCAWSVPGQLDINEQFFGPGTRLTVL.